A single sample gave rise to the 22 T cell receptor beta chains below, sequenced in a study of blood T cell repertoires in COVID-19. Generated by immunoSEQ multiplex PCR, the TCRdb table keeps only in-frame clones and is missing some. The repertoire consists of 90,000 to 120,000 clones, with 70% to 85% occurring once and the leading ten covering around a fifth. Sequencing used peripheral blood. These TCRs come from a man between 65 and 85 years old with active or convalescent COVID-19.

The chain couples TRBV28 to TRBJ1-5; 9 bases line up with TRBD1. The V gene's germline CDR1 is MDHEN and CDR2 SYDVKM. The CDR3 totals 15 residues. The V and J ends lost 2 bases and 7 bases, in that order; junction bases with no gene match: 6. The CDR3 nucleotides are TGTGCCAGCAGTTTAAACAGGGGGCGACTGCAGCCCCAGCATTTT. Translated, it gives CASSLNRGRLQPQHF.

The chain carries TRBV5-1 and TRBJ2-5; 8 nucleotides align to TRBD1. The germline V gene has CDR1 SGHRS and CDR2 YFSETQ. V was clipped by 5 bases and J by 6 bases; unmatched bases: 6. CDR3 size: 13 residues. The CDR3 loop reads CASRTGVEKTQYF. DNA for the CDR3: TGCGCCAGCAGGACAGGGGTCGAAAAGACCCAGTACTTC.

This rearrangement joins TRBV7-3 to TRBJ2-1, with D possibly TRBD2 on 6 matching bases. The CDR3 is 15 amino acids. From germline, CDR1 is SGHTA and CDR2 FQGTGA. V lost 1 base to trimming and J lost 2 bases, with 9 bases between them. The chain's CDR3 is CASSLIGGTYNEQFF. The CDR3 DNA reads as TGTGCCAGCAGCTTAATTGGGGGGACCTACAATGAGCAGTTCTTC. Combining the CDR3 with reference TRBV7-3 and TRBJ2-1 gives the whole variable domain GAGVSQTPSNKVTEKGKYVELRCDPISGHTALYWYRQSLGQGPEFLIYFQGTGAADDSGLPNDRFFAVRPEGSVSTLKIQRTERGDSAVYLCASSLIGGTYNEQFFGPGTRLTVL.

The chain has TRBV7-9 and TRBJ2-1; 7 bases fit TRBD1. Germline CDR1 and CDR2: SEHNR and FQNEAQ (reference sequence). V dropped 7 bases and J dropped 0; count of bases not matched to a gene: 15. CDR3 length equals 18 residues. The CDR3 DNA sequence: TGTGCCAGCACCCGAGACAGGGTTGACCCGAGCTCCTACAATGAGCAGTTCTTC. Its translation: CASTRDRVDPSSYNEQFF. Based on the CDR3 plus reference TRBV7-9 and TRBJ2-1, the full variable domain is DTGVSQNPRHKITKRGQNVTFRCDPISEHNRLYWYRQTLGQGPEFLTYFQNEAQLEKSRLLSDRFSAERPKGSFSTLEIQRTEQGDSAMYLCASTRDRVDPSSYNEQFFGPGTRLTVL.

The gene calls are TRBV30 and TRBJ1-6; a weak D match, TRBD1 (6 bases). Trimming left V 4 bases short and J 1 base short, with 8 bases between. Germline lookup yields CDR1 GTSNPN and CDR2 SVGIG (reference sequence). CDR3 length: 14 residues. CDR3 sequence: CAWTGVSYNSPLHF. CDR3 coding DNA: TGTGCCTGGACAGGGGTTTCCTATAATTCACCCCTCCACTTT.

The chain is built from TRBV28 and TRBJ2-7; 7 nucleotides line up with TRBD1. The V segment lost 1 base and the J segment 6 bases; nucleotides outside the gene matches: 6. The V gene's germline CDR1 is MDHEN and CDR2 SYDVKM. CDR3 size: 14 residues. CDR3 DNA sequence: TGTGCCAGCAGTTTATTTTTAGGGGGCGGCGAGCAGTACTTC. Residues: CASSLFLGGGEQYF.

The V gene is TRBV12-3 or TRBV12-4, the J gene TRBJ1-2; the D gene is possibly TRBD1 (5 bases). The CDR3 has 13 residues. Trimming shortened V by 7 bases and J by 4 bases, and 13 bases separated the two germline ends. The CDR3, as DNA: TGTGCCAGCACCCAGACAGAAAGCTATGGCTACACCTTC. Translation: CASTQTESYGYTF.

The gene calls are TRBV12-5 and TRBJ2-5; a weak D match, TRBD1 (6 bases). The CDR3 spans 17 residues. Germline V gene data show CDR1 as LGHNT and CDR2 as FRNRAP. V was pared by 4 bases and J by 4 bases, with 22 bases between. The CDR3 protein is CASGSTTGSPLRETQYF. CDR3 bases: TGTGCTAGTGGTTCCACCACAGGGAGCCCTCTTAGAGAGACCCAGTACTTC.

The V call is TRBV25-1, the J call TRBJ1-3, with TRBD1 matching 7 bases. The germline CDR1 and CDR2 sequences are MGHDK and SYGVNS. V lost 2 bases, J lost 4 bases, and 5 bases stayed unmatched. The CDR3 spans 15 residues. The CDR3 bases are TGTGCCAGCAGTGAACCTAGGGGGCCCGGAAACACCATATATTTT. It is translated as CASSEPRGPGNTIYF. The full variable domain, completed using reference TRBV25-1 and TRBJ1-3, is EADIYQTPRYLVIGTGKKITLECSQTMGHDKMYWYQQDPGMELHLIHYSYGVNSTEKGDLSSESTVSRIRTEHFPLTLESARPSHTSQYLCASSEPRGPGNTIYFGEGSWLTVV.

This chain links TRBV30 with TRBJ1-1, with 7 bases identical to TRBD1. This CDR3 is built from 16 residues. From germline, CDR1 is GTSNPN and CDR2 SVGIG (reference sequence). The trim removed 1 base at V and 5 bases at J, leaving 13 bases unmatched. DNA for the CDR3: TGTGCCTGGAGTGCAGCCGTAGGGGGCTTAGGGACTGAAGCTTTCTTT. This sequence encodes CAWSAAVGGLGTEAFF.

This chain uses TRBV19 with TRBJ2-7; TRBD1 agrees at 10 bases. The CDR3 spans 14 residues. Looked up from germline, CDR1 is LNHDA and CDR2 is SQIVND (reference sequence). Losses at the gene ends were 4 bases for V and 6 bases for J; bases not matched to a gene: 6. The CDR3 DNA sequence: TGTGCCAGTAGTAGACAGGGGGCGTTTGGCGAGCAGTACTTC. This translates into CASSRQGAFGEQYF.

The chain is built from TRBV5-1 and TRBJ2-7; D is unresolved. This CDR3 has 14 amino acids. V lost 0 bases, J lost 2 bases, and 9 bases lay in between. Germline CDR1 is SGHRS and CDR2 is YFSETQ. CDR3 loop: CASSLASGAYEQYF. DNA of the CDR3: TGCGCCAGCAGCTTGGCCTCCGGAGCCTACGAGCAGTACTTC.

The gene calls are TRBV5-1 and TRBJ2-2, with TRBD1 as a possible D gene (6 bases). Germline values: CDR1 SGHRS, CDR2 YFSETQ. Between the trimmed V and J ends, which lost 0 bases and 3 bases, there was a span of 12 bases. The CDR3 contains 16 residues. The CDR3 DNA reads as TGCGCCAGCAGCTTGGCAGGGGACCTATACACCGGGGAGCTGTTTTTT. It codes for CASSLAGDLYTGELFF.

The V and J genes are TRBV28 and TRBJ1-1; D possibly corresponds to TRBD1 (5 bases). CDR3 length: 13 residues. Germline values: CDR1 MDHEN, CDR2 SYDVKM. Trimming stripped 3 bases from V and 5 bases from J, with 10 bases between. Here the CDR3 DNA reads TGTGCCAGCAGTTTTAGGGGATGGACTGAAGCTTTCTTT. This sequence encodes CASSFRGWTEAFF.

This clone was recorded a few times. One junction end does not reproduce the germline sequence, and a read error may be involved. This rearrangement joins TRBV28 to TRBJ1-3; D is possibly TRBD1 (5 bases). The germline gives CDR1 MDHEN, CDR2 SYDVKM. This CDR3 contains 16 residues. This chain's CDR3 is CATSRPNQGSGNTIYF. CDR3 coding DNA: TGTGCCACCAGTAGGCCAAATCAGGGTTCTGGAAACACCATATATTTT.

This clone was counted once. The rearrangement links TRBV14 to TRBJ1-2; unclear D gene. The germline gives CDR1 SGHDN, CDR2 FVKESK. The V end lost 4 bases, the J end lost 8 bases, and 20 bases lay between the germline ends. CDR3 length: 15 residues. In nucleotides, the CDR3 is TGTGCCAGCAGCCCGTTTATAGACGGTTTGGAGGGCTACACCTTC. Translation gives CASSPFIDGLEGYTF.

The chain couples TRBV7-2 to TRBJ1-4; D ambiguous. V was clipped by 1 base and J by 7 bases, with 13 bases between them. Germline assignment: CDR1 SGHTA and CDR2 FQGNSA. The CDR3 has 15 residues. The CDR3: CASSLGGFLGEKLFF. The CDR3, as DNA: TGTGCCAGCAGCTTAGGAGGGTTTTTGGGTGAAAAACTGTTTTTT.

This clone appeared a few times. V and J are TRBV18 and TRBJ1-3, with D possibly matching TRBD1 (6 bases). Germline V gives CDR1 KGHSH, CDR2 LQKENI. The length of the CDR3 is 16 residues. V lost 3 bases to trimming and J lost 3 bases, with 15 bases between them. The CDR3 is CASSPLRGGDGNTIYF. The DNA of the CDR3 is TGTGCCAGCTCACCCCTACGAGGGGGAGATGGAAACACCATATATTTT.

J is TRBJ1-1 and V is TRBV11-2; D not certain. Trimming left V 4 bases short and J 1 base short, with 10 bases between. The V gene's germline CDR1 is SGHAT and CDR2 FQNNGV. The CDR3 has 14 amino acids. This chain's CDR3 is CASSSLSRNTEAFF. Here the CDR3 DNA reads TGTGCCAGCAGCTCGCTCTCCAGGAACACTGAAGCTTTCTTT.

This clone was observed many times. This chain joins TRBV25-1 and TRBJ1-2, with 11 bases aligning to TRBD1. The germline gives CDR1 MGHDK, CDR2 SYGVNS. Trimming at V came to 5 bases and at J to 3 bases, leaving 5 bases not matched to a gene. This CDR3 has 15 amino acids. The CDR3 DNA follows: TGTGCCAGCAGTACCCGGACAGGGGGCGACTATGGCTACACCTTC. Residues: CASSTRTGGDYGYTF.

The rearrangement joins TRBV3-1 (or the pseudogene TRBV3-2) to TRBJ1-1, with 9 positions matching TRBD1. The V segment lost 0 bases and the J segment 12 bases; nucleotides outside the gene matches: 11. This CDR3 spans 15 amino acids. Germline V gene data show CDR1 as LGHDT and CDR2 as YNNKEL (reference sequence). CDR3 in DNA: TGTGCCAGCAGCCAAGATGCGGAGGGACAGGGATCGACTTTCTTT. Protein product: CASSQDAEGQGSTFF.

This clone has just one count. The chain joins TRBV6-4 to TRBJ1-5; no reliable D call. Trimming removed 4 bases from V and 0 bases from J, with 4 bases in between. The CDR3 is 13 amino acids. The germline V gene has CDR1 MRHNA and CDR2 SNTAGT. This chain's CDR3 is CASSVNSNQPQHF. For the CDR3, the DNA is TGTGCCAGCAGTGTTAATAGCAATCAGCCCCAGCATTTT.